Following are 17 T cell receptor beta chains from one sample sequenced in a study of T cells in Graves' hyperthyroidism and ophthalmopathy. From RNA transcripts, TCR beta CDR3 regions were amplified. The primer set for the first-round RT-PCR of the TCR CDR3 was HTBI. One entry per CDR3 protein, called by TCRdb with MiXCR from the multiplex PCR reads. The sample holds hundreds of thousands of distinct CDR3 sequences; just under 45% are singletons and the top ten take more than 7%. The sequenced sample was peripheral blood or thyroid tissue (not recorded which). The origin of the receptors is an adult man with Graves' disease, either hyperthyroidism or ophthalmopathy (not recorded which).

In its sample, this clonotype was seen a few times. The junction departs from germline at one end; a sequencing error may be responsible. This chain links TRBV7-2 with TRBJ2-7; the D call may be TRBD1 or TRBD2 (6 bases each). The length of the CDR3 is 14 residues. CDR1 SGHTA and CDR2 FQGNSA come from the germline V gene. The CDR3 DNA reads TGCGCCAGCAGCCAAGAAGGGGGGCCCTACGAGCAGTACTTC. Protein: CASSQEGGPYEQYF. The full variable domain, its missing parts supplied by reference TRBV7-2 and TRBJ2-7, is GAGVSQSPSNKVTEKGKDVELRCDPISGHTALYWYRQSLGQGLEFLIYFQGNSAPDKSGLPSDRFSAERTGGSVSTLTIQRTQQEDSAVYLCASSQEGGPYEQYFGPGTRLTVT.

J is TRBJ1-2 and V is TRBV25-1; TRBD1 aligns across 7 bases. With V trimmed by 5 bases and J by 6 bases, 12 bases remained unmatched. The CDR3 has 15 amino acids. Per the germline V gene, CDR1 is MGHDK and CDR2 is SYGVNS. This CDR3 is CASSYSPTGADGYTF. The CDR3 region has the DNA TGTGCCAGCAGTTACTCCCCTACAGGGGCGGATGGCTACACCTTC.

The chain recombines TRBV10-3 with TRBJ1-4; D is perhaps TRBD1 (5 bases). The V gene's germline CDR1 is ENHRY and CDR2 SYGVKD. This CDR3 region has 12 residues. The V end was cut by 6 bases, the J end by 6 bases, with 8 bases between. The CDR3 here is CAIRQDDEKLFF. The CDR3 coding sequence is TGTGCCATCAGACAGGATGATGAAAAACTGTTTTTT.

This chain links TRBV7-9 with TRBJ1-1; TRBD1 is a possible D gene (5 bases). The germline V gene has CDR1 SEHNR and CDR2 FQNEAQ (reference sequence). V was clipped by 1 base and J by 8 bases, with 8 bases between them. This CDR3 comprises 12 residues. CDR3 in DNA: TGTGCCAGCAGCTTAGAACGGGGGGAAGCTTTCTTT. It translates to CASSLERGEAFF. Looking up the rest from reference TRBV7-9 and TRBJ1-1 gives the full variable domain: DTGVSQNPRHKITKRGQNVTFRCDPISEHNRLYWYRQTLGQGPEFLTYFQNEAQLEKSRLLSDRFSAERPKGSFSTLEIQRTEQGDSAMYLCASSLERGEAFFGQGTRLTVV.

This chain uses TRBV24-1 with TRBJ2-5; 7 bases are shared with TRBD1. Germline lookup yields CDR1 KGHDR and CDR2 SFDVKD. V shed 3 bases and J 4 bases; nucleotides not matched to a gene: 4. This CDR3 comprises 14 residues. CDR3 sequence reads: CATSDRDRGETQYF. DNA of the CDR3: TGTGCCACCAGTGATAGGGACAGAGGAGAGACCCAGTACTTC.

In DNA form, the CDR3 reads TGTGCCAGCAGCTTACCCCTCTCCGGCTACACCTTC. Residues: CASSLPLSGYTF. The chain is built from TRBV7-9 and TRBJ1-2; D remains unclear. The germline V gene encodes CDR1 SEHNR and CDR2 FQNEAQ (reference sequence). With 2 bases removed from V and 8 bases from J, the gap between germline ends came to 9 bases. CDR3 length: 12 residues.

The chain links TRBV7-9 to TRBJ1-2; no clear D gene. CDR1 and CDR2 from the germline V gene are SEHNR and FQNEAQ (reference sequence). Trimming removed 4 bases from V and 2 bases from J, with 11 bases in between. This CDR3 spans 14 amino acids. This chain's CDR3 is CASSSGPNNYGYTF. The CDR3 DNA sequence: TGTGCCAGCAGCTCCGGGCCCAACAACTATGGCTACACCTTC. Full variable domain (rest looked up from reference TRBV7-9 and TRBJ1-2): DTGVSQNPRHKITKRGQNVTFRCDPISEHNRLYWYRQTLGQGPEFLTYFQNEAQLEKSRLLSDRFSAERPKGSFSTLEIQRTEQGDSAMYLCASSSGPNNYGYTFGSGTRLTVV.

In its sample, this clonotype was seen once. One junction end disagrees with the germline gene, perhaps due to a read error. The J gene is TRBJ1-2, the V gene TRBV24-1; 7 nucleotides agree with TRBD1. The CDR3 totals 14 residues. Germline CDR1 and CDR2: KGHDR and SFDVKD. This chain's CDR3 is CATSGSRGGYGCTF. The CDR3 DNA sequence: TGTGCCACCAGTGGATCACGAGGGGGCTATGGCTGCACCTTC.

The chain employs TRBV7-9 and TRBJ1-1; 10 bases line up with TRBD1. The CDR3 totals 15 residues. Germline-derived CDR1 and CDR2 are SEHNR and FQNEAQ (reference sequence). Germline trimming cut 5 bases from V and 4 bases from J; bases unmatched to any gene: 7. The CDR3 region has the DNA TGTGCCAGCAGCCCAACCGGGACAGGGGTCACTGAAGCTTTCTTT. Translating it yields CASSPTGTGVTEAFF.

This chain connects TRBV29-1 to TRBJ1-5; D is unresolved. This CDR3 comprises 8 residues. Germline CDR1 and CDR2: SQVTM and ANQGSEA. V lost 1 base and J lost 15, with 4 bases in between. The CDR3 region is CSVEVWHF. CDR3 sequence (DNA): TGCAGCGTTGAAGTCTGGCATTTT.

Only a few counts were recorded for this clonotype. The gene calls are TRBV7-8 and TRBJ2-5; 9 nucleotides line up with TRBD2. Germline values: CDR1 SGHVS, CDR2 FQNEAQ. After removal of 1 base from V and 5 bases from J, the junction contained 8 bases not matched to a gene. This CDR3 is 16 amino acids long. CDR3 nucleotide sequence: TGTGCCAGCAGCTTAGGAGCTCTAGCGGGGAAGGAGACCCAGTACTTC. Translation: CASSLGALAGKETQYF.

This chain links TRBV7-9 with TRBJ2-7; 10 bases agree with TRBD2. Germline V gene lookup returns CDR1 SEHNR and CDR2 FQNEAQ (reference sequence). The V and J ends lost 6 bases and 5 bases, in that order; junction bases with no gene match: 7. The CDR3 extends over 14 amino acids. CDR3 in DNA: TGTGCCAGCAGTGTAGCGGGAGGAAATCACGAGCAGTACTTC. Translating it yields CASSVAGGNHEQYF.

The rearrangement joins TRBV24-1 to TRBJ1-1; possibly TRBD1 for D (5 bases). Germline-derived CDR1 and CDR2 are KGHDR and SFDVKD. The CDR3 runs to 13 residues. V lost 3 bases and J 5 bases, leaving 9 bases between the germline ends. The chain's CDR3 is CATSDRDRTEAFF. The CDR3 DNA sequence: TGTGCCACCAGTGATCGCGACAGAACTGAAGCTTTCTTT.

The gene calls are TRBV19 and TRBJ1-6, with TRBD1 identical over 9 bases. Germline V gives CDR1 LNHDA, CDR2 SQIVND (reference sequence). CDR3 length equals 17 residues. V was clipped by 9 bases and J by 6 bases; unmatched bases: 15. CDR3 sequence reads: CASSVRRTGDFNSPLHF. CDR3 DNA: TGTGCCAGCAGCGTGCGTAGGACAGGGGACTTTAATTCACCCCTCCACTTT.

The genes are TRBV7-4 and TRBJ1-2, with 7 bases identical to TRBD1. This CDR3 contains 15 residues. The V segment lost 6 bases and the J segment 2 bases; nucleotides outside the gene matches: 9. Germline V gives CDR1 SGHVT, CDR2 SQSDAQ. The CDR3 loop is CASRPSGQANYGYTF. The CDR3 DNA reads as TGTGCCAGCAGACCATCCGGACAGGCAAACTATGGCTACACCTTC.

The CDR3 coding sequence is TGCAGCGTCGGGGACCACAATCAGCCCCAGTACTTC. It translates to CSVGDHNQPQYF. J is TRBJ2-5 and V is TRBV29-1; either TRBD1 or TRBD2 may supply D (5 bases each). CDR1 and CDR2 from the germline V gene are SQVTM and ANQGSEA. This CDR3 is built from 12 residues. Trimming removed 6 bases from V and 9 bases from J, with 17 bases in between.

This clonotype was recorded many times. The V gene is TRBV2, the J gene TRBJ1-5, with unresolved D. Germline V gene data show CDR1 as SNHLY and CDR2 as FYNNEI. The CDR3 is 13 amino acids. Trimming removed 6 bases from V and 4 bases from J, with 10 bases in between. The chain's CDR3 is CASRDQANQPQHF. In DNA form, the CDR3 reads TGTGCCAGCAGAGATCAGGCTAATCAGCCCCAGCATTTT.